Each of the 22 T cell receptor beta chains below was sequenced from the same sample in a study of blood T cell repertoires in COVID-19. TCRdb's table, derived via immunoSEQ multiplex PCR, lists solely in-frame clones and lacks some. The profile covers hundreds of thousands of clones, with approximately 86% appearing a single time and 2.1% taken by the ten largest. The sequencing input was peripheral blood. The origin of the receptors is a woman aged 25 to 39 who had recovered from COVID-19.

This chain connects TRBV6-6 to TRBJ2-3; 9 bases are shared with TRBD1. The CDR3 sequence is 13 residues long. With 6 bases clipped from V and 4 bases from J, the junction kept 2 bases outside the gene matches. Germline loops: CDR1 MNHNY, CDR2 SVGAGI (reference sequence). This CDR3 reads CASRTGGADTQYF. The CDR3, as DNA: TGTGCCAGCAGGACAGGGGGTGCAGATACGCAGTATTTT.

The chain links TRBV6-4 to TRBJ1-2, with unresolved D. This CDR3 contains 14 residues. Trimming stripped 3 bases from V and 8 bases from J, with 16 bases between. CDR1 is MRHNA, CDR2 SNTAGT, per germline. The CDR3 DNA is TGTGCCAGCAGTGAGTTTGTGGGCGCGTCGGGCTACACCTTC. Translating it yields CASSEFVGASGYTF.

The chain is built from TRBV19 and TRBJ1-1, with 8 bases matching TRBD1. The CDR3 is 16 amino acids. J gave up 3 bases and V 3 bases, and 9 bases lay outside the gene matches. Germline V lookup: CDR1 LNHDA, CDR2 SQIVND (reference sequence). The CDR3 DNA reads TGTGCCAGTAGTATCGGGGCAGGGGGCGCAGACACTGAAGCTTTCTTT. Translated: CASSIGAGGADTEAFF.

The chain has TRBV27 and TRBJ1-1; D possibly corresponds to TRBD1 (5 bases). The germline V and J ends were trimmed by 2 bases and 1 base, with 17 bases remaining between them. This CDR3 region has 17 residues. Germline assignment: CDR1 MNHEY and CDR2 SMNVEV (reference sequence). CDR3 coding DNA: TGTGCCAGCAGTTTACAGTCCTGGGGCAGCCCGAACACTGAAGCTTTCTTT. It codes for CASSLQSWGSPNTEAFF.

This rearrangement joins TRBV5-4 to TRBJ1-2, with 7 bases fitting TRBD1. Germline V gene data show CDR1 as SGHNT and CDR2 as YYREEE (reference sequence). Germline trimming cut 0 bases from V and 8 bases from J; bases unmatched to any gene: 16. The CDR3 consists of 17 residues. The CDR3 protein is CASSLAGLLGTGVGYTF. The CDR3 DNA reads TGTGCCAGCAGCTTGGCGGGGCTACTTGGAACAGGGGTCGGCTACACCTTC.

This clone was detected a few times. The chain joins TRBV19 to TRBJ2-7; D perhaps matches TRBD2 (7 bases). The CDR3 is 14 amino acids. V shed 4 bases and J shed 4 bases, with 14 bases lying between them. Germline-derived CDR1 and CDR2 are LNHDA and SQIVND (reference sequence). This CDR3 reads CASSTGGVGYEQYF. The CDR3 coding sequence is TGTGCCAGTAGTACGGGGGGCGTAGGGTACGAGCAGTACTTC.

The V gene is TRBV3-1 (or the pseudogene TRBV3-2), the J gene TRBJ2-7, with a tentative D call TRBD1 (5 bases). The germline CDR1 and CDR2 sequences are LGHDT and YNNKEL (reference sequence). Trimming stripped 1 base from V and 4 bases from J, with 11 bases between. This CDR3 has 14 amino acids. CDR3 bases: TGTGCCAGCAGCCAAGTTCCCCAGGGATACGAGCAGTACTTC. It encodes CASSQVPQGYEQYF.

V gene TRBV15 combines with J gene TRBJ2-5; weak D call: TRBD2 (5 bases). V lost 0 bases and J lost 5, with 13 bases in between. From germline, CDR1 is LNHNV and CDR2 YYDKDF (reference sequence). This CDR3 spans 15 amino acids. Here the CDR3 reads CATSRDLGSMETQYF. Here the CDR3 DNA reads TGTGCCACCAGCAGAGATTTAGGGAGTATGGAGACCCAGTACTTC.

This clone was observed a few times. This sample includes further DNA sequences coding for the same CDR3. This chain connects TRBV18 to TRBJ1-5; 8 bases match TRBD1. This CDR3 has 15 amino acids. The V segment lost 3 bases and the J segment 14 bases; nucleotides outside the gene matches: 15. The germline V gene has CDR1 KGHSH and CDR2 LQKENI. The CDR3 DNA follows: TGTGCCAGCTCACCTCCTGGGACAGGCACCCGCCGAAAGCATTTT. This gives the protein CASSPPGTGTRRKHF.

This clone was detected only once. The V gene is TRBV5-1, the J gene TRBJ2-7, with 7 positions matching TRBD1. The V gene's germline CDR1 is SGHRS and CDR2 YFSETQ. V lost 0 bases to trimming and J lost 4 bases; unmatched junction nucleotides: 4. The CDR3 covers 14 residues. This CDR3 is CASSLVQGRYEQYF. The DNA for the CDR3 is TGCGCCAGCAGCTTGGTACAGGGGCGGTACGAGCAGTACTTC.

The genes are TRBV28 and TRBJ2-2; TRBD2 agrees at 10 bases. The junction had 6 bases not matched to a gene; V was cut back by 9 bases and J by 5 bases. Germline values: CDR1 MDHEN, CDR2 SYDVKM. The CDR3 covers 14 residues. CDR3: CASTSGIRTGELFF. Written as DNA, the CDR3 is TGTGCCAGTACTAGCGGGATAAGGACCGGGGAGCTGTTTTTT.

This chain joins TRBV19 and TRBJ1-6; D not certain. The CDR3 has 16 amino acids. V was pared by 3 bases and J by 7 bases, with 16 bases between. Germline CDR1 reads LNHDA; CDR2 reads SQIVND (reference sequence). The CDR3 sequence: CASSISGERRNSPLHF. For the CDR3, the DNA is TGTGCCAGTAGTATCAGCGGGGAAAGGAGAAATTCACCCCTCCACTTT.

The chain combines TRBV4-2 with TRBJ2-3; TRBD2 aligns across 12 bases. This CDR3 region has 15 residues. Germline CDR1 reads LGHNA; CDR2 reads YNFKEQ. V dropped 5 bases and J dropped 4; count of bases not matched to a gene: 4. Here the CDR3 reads CASSGLAGGPDTQYF. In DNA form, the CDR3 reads TGTGCCAGCAGCGGTCTAGCGGGAGGGCCAGATACGCAGTATTTT.

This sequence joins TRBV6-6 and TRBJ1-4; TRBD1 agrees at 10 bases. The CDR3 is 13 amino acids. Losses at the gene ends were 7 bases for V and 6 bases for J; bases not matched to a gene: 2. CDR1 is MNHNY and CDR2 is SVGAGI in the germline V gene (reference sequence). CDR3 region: CASIGQGDEKLFF. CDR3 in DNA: TGTGCCAGCATCGGACAGGGGGATGAAAAACTGTTTTTT.

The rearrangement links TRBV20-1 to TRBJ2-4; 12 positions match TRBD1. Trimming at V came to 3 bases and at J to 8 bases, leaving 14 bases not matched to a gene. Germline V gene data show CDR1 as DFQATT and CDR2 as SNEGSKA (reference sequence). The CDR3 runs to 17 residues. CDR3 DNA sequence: TGCAGTGCTAGTTACAACCCGGGACAGGGGGCTATGGACATTCAGTACTTC. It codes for CSASYNPGQGAMDIQYF.

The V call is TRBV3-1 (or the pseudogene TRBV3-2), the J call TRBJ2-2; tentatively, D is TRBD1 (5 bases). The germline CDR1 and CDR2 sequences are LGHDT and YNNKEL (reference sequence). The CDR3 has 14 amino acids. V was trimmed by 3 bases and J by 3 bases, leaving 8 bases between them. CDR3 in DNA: TGTGCCAGCAGCCAGGTAGGGGACACCGGGGAGCTGTTTTTT. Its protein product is CASSQVGDTGELFF.

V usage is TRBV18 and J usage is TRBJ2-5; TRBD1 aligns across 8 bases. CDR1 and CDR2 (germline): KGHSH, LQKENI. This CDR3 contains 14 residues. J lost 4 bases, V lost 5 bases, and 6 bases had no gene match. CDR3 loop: CASSLSRGLETQYF. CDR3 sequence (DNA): TGTGCCAGCTCATTATCCAGGGGGCTAGAGACCCAGTACTTC.

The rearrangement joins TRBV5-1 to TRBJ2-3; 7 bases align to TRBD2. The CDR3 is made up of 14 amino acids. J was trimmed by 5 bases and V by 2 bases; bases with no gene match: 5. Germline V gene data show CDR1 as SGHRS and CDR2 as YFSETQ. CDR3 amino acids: CASSFPGRGDTQYF. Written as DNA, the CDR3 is TGCGCCAGCAGCTTTCCGGGGAGGGGAGATACGCAGTATTTT. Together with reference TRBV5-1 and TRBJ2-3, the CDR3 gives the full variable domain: KAGVTQTPRYLIKTRGQQVTLSCSPISGHRSVSWYQQTPGQGLQFLFEYFSETQRNKGNFPGRFSGRQFSNSRSEMNVSTLELGDSALYLCASSFPGRGDTQYFGPGTRLTVL.

The CDR3 loop is CAISEPLLAGGDNEQFF. The CDR3 DNA is TGTGCCATCAGTGAGCCGTTACTAGCGGGAGGGGACAATGAGCAGTTCTTC. This chain links TRBV10-3 with TRBJ2-1, with TRBD2 matching over 13 bases. Unmatched junction bases numbered 6, after V lost 2 bases and J lost 5 bases. CDR1 is ENHRY and CDR2 is SYGVKD in the germline V gene. The CDR3 consists of 17 residues.

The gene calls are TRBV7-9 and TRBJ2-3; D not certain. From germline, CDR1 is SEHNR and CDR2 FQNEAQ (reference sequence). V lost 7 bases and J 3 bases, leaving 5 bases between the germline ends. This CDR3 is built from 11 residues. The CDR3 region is CASTQTDTQYF. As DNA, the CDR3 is TGTGCCAGCACCCAAACAGATACGCAGTATTTT.

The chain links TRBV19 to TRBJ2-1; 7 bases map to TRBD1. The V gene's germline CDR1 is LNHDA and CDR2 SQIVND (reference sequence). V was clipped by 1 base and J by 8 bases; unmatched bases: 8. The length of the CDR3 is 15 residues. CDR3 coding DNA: TGTGCCAGTAGTATAGCAGGGGGTGGATTCGATGAGCAGTTCTTC. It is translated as CASSIAGGGFDEQFF.

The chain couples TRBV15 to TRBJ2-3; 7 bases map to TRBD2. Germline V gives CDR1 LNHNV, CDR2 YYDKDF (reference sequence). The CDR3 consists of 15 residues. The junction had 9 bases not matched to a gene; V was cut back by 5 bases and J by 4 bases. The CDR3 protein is CATSSPAGASDTQYF. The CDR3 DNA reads TGTGCCACCAGCTCCCCTGCGGGAGCTTCAGATACGCAGTATTTT.